What follows describes a single T cell receptor beta chain. Its specificity is not known. The data are from a study of metastatic and nonmetastatic thyroid tumors. Study-level information: The authors compared repertoires across blood and tumor or nodule tissue from malignant and benign thyroid patients. Findings and caveats of the study: According to reports, the diversity of TCR beta was significantly higher in malignant thyroid tumors than in benign nodules, and this held in both blood and tumor samples.

CDR3 size: 17 residues. Germline CDR1 reads SGHNT; CDR2 reads YYREEE (reference sequence). Trimming left V 3 bases short and J 0 bases short, with 18 bases between. The entire patient cohort was treatment-naive prior to thyroid surgery. Original processing notes: CDR3 differences across clinicopathological groups were used to build a distant-metastasis classifier for papillary thyroid cancer. Through MiXCR, TCRdb re-clonotyped the PCR reads. TCRdb, not the original authors, processed these V and J calls. The sample has tens of thousands of clones; 20% to 30% are singletons. The source material was blood. The chain employs TRBV5-4 and TRBJ1-1; D ambiguous. The receptor was derived from a female donor with papillary thyroid cancer or a benign thyroid nodule (not recorded which). Some clones in this sample may be carry-over from other donors' samples. CDR3 sequence: CASSYALPGTMNTEAFF. The CDR3, as DNA: TGTGCCAGCAGCTATGCCCTACCTGGAACCATGAACACTGAAGCTTTCTTT.